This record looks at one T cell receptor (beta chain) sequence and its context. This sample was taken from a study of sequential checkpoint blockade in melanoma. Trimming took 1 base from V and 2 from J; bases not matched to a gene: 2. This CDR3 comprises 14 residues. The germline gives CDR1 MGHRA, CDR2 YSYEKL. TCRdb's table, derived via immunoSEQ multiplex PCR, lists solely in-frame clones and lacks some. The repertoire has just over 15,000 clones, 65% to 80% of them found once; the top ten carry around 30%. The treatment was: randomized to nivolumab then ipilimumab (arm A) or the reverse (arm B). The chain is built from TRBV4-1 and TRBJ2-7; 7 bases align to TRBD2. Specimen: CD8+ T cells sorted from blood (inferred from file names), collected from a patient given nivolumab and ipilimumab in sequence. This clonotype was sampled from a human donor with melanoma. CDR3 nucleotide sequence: TGCGCCAGCAGCCAAGTAGGGACTACCTACGAGCAGTACTTC. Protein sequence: CASSQVGTTYEQYF.